The 23 T cell receptor beta chains reported below all come from one sample, sequenced in a study of cytomegalovirus exposure and HLA in healthy donors. The method was immunoSEQ multiplex PCR; TCRdb's version includes in-frame clones alone and lacks a portion of them. The sample holds hundreds of thousands of clones, 70% to 90% seen once. The source material was PBMCs. The receptors shown here come from a woman between 18 and 29 years old in good health and CMV-seronegative.

CDR3 region: CASVTPDNSYEQYF. The CDR3 nucleotides are TGTGCCAGCGTGACACCTGACAACTCCTACGAGCAGTACTTC. This chain links TRBV2 with TRBJ2-7, with no clear D. The CDR3 has 14 residues. V was clipped by 8 bases and J by 0 bases, with 14 bases between them. The germline gives CDR1 SNHLY, CDR2 FYNNEI.

Comments on this clone: One end of the junction is discordant with germline, which a read error may explain. The genes are TRBV2 and TRBJ1-2; D is unclear. The CDR3 consists of 10 residues. Germline V gene sequence: CDR1 SNHLY, CDR2 FYNNEI. CDR3 nucleotides: TGTGCCAGCAGCCTAGCGATGGAGGACTTC. Translating gives CASSLAMEDF.

The chain is built from TRBV6-1 and TRBJ2-5; the match to TRBD1 covers 8 bases. V was clipped by 10 bases and J by 1 base; unmatched bases: 8. The CDR3 spans 14 residues. From germline, CDR1 is MNHNS and CDR2 SASEGT. The CDR3 DNA sequence: TGTGCCAACCACAGGGGGAACCCCCAAGAGACCCAGTACTTC. Residues: CANHRGNPQETQYF.

The chain combines TRBV5-4 with TRBJ2-7, with D possibly being TRBD2 (5 bases). CDR1 SGHNT and CDR2 YYREEE come from the germline V gene (reference sequence). The V gene lost 2 bases and the J gene lost 5 bases, with 23 bases spanning the gap. The CDR3 runs to 17 residues. CDR3 nucleotide sequence: TGTGCCAGCAGCTTAGGTCATCCGGGTTATCGAGGGAACGAGCAGTACTTC. Encoded protein: CASSLGHPGYRGNEQYF. Drawing the rest from reference TRBV5-4 and TRBJ2-7, the complete variable domain is ETGVTQSPTHLIKTRGQQVTLRCSSQSGHNTVSWYQQALGQGPQFIFQYYREEENGRGNFPPRFSGLQFPNYSSELNVNALELDDSALYLCASSLGHPGYRGNEQYFGPGTRLTVT.

The J gene is TRBJ1-6, the V gene TRBV6-1, with 8 bases aligning to TRBD1. Germline V gene data show CDR1 as MNHNS and CDR2 as SASEGT. The length of the CDR3 is 15 residues. J lost 9 bases, V lost 4 bases, and 8 bases had no gene match. The CDR3 DNA reads TGTGCCAGCAGTGCAGGACAGGGTCTGGCTTCACCCCTCCACTTT. This sequence encodes CASSAGQGLASPLHF.

This rearrangement joins TRBV19 to TRBJ1-1; D not certain. V was trimmed by 1 base and J by 3 bases, leaving 12 bases between them. The V gene's germline CDR1 is LNHDA and CDR2 SQIVND (reference sequence). CDR3 size: 15 residues. The CDR3 here is CASSIVGGPYTEAFF. The DNA for the CDR3 is TGTGCCAGTAGTATAGTAGGAGGGCCGTACACTGAAGCTTTCTTT.

This chain connects TRBV7-9 to TRBJ1-2; D uncertain. The CDR3 totals 12 residues. CDR1 and CDR2 (germline): SEHNR, FQNEAQ (reference sequence). V was clipped by 1 base and J by 8 bases, with 8 bases between them. The CDR3 is CASSLGGGGYTF. In DNA form, the CDR3 reads TGTGCCAGCAGCTTAGGGGGAGGCGGCTACACCTTC.

The V and J genes are TRBV6-5 and TRBJ1-2; D gene uncertain. The CDR3 has 14 amino acids. Trimming stripped 5 bases from V and 4 bases from J, with 14 bases between. CDR1 is MNHEY, CDR2 SVGAGI, per germline. This CDR3 reads CASSPTNVGYGYTF. The CDR3 coding sequence is TGTGCCAGCAGTCCGACAAACGTTGGCTATGGCTACACCTTC.

This clone is a singleton in its sample. This chain connects TRBV5-1 to TRBJ1-2; TRBD1 matches at 12 bases. Germline V lookup: CDR1 SGHRS, CDR2 YFSETQ. Trimming took 2 bases from V and 7 from J; bases not matched to a gene: 12. This CDR3 has 17 residues. The CDR3 spells CASSLLGQGAISLGYTF. The CDR3 region has the DNA TGCGCCAGCAGCTTACTGGGACAGGGGGCGATCTCCCTTGGCTACACCTTC.

The chain carries TRBV5-1 and TRBJ1-2, with 9 bases fitting TRBD1. J lost 7 bases, V lost 4 bases, and 8 bases had no gene match. Germline CDR1 is SGHRS and CDR2 is YFSETQ. The CDR3 covers 14 residues. The CDR3 here is CASSPGGQGFGYTF. The DNA for the CDR3 is TGCGCCAGCAGCCCCGGGGGACAGGGTTTTGGCTACACCTTC.

The V call is TRBV27, the J call TRBJ2-7; 11 nucleotides align to TRBD1. The junction had 10 bases not matched to a gene; V was cut back by 0 bases and J by 6 bases. Germline loops: CDR1 MNHEY, CDR2 SMNVEV (reference sequence). This CDR3 has 17 residues. CDR3 loop: CASSLSDRGLILSEQYF. The CDR3 nucleotides are TGTGCCAGCAGTTTATCGGACAGGGGGCTTATTTTAAGCGAGCAGTACTTC.

The gene calls are TRBV30 and TRBJ2-3; TRBD2 matches 8 bases. Germline values: CDR1 GTSNPN, CDR2 SVGIG (reference sequence). CDR3 length equals 14 residues. Unmatched junction bases numbered 7, after V lost 0 bases and J lost 8 bases. The chain's CDR3 is CAWSVPGGAVTQYF. DNA for the CDR3: TGTGCCTGGAGTGTACCGGGGGGGGCAGTTACGCAGTATTTT.

J is TRBJ1-3 and V is TRBV9; TRBD1 is a possible D gene (6 bases). The germline V and J ends were trimmed by 5 bases and 2 bases, with 11 bases remaining between them. Germline V CDR1 and CDR2: SGDLS, YYNGEE. The CDR3 sequence is 14 residues long. The CDR3 DNA sequence: TGTGCCAGCAGTGTACAGGGAACTGGAAACACCATATATTTT. Protein: CASSVQGTGNTIYF.

The genes are TRBV11-2 and TRBJ2-5; unclear D gene. CDR1 SGHAT and CDR2 FQNNGV come from the germline V gene. V was trimmed by 5 bases and J by 2 bases, leaving 12 bases between them. CDR3 length equals 14 residues. CDR3: CASSTANRQETQYF. The CDR3 DNA follows: TGTGCCAGCAGCACCGCGAATCGGCAAGAGACCCAGTACTTC.

This clone was picked up a small number of times. The J gene is TRBJ2-7, the V gene TRBV18; 9 nucleotides line up with TRBD1. The CDR3 is 15 residues long. Germline lookup yields CDR1 KGHSH and CDR2 LQKENI. Trimming at V came to 2 bases and at J to 6 bases, leaving 8 bases not matched to a gene. The CDR3 loop is CASSPGQGNRLEQYF. CDR3 coding DNA: TGTGCCAGCTCACCAGGACAGGGGAACCGTCTCGAGCAGTACTTC.

The rearrangement links TRBV10-1 to TRBJ2-3; 8 bases are a match to TRBD2. The V gene end was trimmed by 6 bases and the J gene end by 0 bases; junction bases not matched to a gene: 5. CDR3 length equals 15 residues. The germline CDR1 and CDR2 sequences are WNHNN and SYGVQD (reference sequence). DNA of the CDR3: TGCGCCAGCAGGTCCGGGGGGGCGAGCACAGATACGCAGTATTTT. Translating gives CASRSGGASTDTQYF.

V gene TRBV30 combines with J gene TRBJ1-1; D call uncertain. In germline, CDR1 is GTSNPN, CDR2 SVGIG (reference sequence). Deletions cut 3 bases from V and 0 bases from J, with 11 bases between. The CDR3 extends over 14 amino acids. CDR3 sequence reads: CAWRPGLMNTEAFF. CDR3 DNA: TGTGCCTGGAGGCCCGGGTTAATGAACACTGAAGCTTTCTTT.

The V and J genes are TRBV5-8 and TRBJ2-7, with TRBD1 as a possible D gene (5 bases). Looked up from germline, CDR1 is SGHTS and CDR2 is YDEGEE. V gave up 0 bases and J gave up 2 bases, with 9 bases separating them. The CDR3 sequence is 14 residues long. The CDR3 DNA reads as TGTGCCAGCAGCTTGGCGGCAGGGCCCTACGAGCAGTACTTC. Translating gives CASSLAAGPYEQYF. The whole variable domain, remainder taken from reference TRBV5-8 and TRBJ2-7, is EAGVTQSPTHLIKTRGQQATLRCSPISGHTSVYWYQQALGLGLQFLLWYDEGEERNRGNFPPRFSGRQFPNYSSELNVNALELEDSALYLCASSLAAGPYEQYFGPGTRLTVT.

The chain carries TRBV29-1 and TRBJ2-1; 11 bases match TRBD2. CDR3 length equals 14 residues. J lost 8 bases, V lost 7 bases, and 10 bases had no gene match. Germline V gives CDR1 SQVTM, CDR2 ANQGSEA. CDR3 in amino acids: CSAKNSGRGHEQFF. CDR3 nucleotide sequence: TGCAGCGCTAAAAATAGCGGGAGGGGGCATGAGCAGTTCTTC.

The chain links TRBV29-1 to TRBJ1-4; perhaps TRBD1 as D (5 bases). CDR1 and CDR2 from the germline V gene are SQVTM and ANQGSEA. The CDR3 is 14 amino acids. V lost 4 bases and J lost 3, with 12 bases in between. The CDR3, as DNA: TGCAGCGTTGGGGAAAGGGGTGCTAATGAAAAACTGTTTTTT. Residues: CSVGERGANEKLFF.

The rearrangement uses TRBV14 and TRBJ1-2, with TRBD1 identical over 9 bases. Trimming cost V 1 base and J 7 bases; bases outside gene matches: 7. From germline, CDR1 is SGHDN and CDR2 FVKESK. There are 15 residues in the CDR3. The CDR3 spells CASSQAGTGIFGYTF. CDR3 DNA: TGTGCCAGCAGCCAAGCGGGGACAGGGATTTTTGGCTACACCTTC.

This clone was detected once. This sequence joins TRBV28 and TRBJ1-1; 7 bases match TRBD1. Germline V gene data show CDR1 as MDHEN and CDR2 as SYDVKM. The CDR3 is 16 residues long. Trimming cost V 1 base and J 1 base; bases outside gene matches: 6. CDR3 DNA sequence: TGTGCCAGCAGTTTATATAGGAGGGGGCAGAACACTGAAGCTTTCTTT. This encodes CASSLYRRGQNTEAFF.

With respect to this clone: Within the sample, other DNA sequences also encode this same CDR3. The rearrangement joins TRBV6-5 to TRBJ2-2; no clear D. With 0 bases removed from V and 6 bases from J, the gap between germline ends came to 5 bases. Per germline, CDR1 MNHEY and CDR2 SVGAGI. The CDR3 extends over 13 amino acids. The CDR3 region has the DNA TGTGCCAGCAGTTACTCACGCGCCGGGGAGCTGTTTTTT. It is translated as CASSYSRAGELFF.